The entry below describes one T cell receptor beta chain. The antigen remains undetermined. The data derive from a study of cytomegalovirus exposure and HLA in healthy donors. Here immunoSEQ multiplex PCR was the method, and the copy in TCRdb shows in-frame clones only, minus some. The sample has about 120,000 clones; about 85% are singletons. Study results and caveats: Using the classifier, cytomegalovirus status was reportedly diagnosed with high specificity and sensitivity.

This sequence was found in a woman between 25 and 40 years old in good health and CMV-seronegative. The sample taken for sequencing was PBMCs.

The CDR3 here is CASSLQGDGYTF. The CDR3 DNA reads TGTGCCAGCAGCTTACAGGGTGACGGCTACACCTTC. The genes are TRBV11-3 and TRBJ1-2; D possibly corresponds to TRBD1 (5 bases). The CDR3 runs 12 residues. Trimming took off 2 bases at V and 8 bases at J, with 9 bases between the two ends. The germline gives CDR1 SGHNT, CDR2 YENEEA.